The clone carrying this TCR beta chain came up many times. Its target is unknown. The library gave individual cDNA molecules unique molecular identifiers. TCRdb independently ran MiXCR on the RACE reads; one entry per CDR3 protein. The repertoire holds 340,000 or so distinct CDR3 sequences, with around 6.9% as singletons. This entry is derived from a study of human T cells and chemical hapten exposure. Study-level background: Small differences in pooled library volume mainly drove the variation in TCR yields per sample. Study-level points and caveats: Among expanded TCRs, significantly more large CDR3 similarity clusters formed than among controls.

The time point: patch test 1, 2 weeks after DPC sensitization. Described treatment: therapeutic diphenylcyclopropenone sensitization with weekly scalp DPC. Germline CDR1 is SNHLY and CDR2 is FYNNEI. The V end was cut by 3 bases, the J end by 3 bases, with 8 bases between. CDR3 length equals 13 residues. The chain has TRBV2 and TRBJ1-2; a possible D gene is TRBD1 (6 bases). This sequence was found in a woman aged 18-29 years with alopecia areata. Some clones in this sample may be carry-over from other donors' samples. Sample: whole blood, taken in connection with sensitization to the hapten diphenylcyclopropenone (DPC). CDR3 sequence: CASSDQGYYGYTF. Here the CDR3 DNA reads TGTGCCAGCAGTGACCAGGGGTACTATGGCTACACCTTC.